This T cell receptor beta chain emerged from a study of T cell responses to AZD1222 COVID-19 vaccine. About the research overall: Second-dose groups at about 4 or about 12 weeks were pooled. Study-wide points: Spike-specific TCR breadth and depth grew following two AZD1222 doses. The donor group comprised mostly white British people and more females; the analysis possibly underestimated clonal diversity.

As regards this clone: Its antigen is currently unknown.

Germline assignment: CDR1 SGHNT and CDR2 YYREEE (reference sequence). The CDR3 extends over 16 amino acids. Trimming removed 4 bases from V and 0 bases from J; junction bases left unmatched: 8. Repertoires were generated with immunoSEQ multiplex PCR, while TCRdb's copy carries only in-frame clones and drops some. Of over 150,000 clones in the sample, roughly nine tenths were seen once. The specimen comprised peripheral blood, sampled on day 0 of AZD1222 vaccination. The sequence was obtained from an adult in good health. The V and J genes are TRBV5-4 and TRBJ1-1; 8 bases match TRBD1. The CDR3 region is CASSPGGRFMNTEAFF. The CDR3 DNA reads TGTGCCAGCAGCCCAGGGGGCCGGTTTATGAACACTGAAGCTTTCTTT.